The 26 T cell receptor beta chains given below trace back to one sample, sequenced in a study of blood T cells in healthy people across ages. Using a J-beta primer mix together with a sample-barcoded 5' primer, a second PCR was run for about 6 to 12 cycles. Each CDR3 protein gets one entry after TCRdb re-called the 5' RACE reads with MiXCR. The sample lists about 1,600,000 distinct CDR3 sequences; about 43% were seen once. The sequencing input was blood. The receptors come from a woman younger than 30 in good health.

This clonotype showed up just a few times. The V call is TRBV7-2, the J call TRBJ2-3, with 7 nucleotides matching TRBD2. V shed 9 bases and J 1 base; nucleotides not matched to a gene: 4. CDR1 is SGHTA, CDR2 FQGNSA, per germline. This CDR3 comprises 13 residues. The CDR3 is CARVAGGTDTQYF. The CDR3, as DNA: TGTGCCAGGGTGGCGGGAGGCACAGATACGCAGTATTTT.

The V call is TRBV6-2 or TRBV6-3, the J call TRBJ1-5; no clear D gene. Per germline, CDR1 MNHEY and CDR2 SVGEGT. Trimming took 6 bases from V and 2 from J, leaving 11 bases between them. The CDR3 runs 14 residues. In nucleotides, the CDR3 is TGTGCCAGCAGGGCCACTGGAGGCAATCAGCCCCAGCATTTT. Residues: CASRATGGNQPQHF.

Many counts were recorded for this clonotype. The rearrangement links TRBV5-1 to TRBJ2-2; no firm D call. The CDR3 has 14 amino acids. With 4 bases removed from V and 7 bases from J, the gap between germline ends came to 14 bases. Germline CDR1 and CDR2: SGHRS and YFSETQ. The CDR3 region has the DNA TGCGCCAGCAGCGCACGGACCGGTGGCGGGGAGCTGTTTTTT. Translation gives CASSARTGGGELFF.

The V call is TRBV4-1, the J call TRBJ2-7; TRBD2 aligns across 16 bases. The ends lost 4 bases at V and 6 bases at J; junction bases unmatched: 15. Per the germline V gene, CDR1 is MGHRA and CDR2 is YSYEKL. The CDR3 extends over 19 amino acids. The CDR3 DNA reads TGCGCCAGCAGCCTAGTCGGGACTAGCGGGAGGGCCAAGTCTCCCGAGCAGTACTTC. Residues: CASSLVGTSGRAKSPEQYF.

This chain uses TRBV27 with TRBJ1-2, with 7 bases that match TRBD1. V lost 6 bases to trimming and J lost 1 base; unmatched junction nucleotides: 5. CDR3 size: 14 residues. Looked up from germline, CDR1 is MNHEY and CDR2 is SMNVEV (reference sequence). The CDR3 loop reads CASSQGDVNYGYTF. CDR3 DNA sequence: TGTGCCAGCAGCCAGGGGGACGTTAACTATGGCTACACCTTC.

This clonotype was seen a few times. This chain links TRBV14 with TRBJ2-7, with D perhaps TRBD1 (6 bases). V was pared by 3 bases and J by 0 bases, with 9 bases between. The CDR3 totals 14 residues. CDR1 is SGHDN, CDR2 FVKESK, per germline. The CDR3 is CASSHRQVSYEQYF. CDR3 sequence (DNA): TGTGCCAGCAGCCATAGACAGGTCTCCTACGAGCAGTACTTC.

The CDR3, as DNA: TGCAGTGCTAGGGAAAGGCCGGCAGTTACCTCACCCCTCCACTTT. Amino acids: CSARERPAVTSPLHF. The chain links TRBV20-1 to TRBJ1-6; no reliable D call. The germline V gene encodes CDR1 DFQATT and CDR2 SNEGSKA (reference sequence). The CDR3 covers 15 residues. V lost 3 bases and J 10 bases, leaving 19 bases between the germline ends.

The rearrangement links TRBV6-1 to TRBJ2-1, with TRBD2 as a possible D gene (6 bases). Germline CDR1 is MNHNS and CDR2 is SASEGT. The V and J ends lost 3 bases and 4 bases respectively, with 25 bases between them. The CDR3 has 19 residues. The CDR3 spells CASSDSRDSQKGPYNEQFF. The CDR3 nucleotides are TGTGCCAGCAGTGATTCCCGGGACTCACAGAAAGGGCCTTACAATGAGCAGTTCTTC.

The V call is TRBV27, the J call TRBJ2-7, with 10 bases that match TRBD2. CDR3 size: 15 residues. Germline values: CDR1 MNHEY, CDR2 SMNVEV (reference sequence). V was clipped by 6 bases and J by 1 base; unmatched bases: 6. CDR3 sequence: CASRRSSGSSYEQYF. CDR3 nucleotide sequence: TGTGCCAGCAGAAGATCTAGCGGGAGTTCCTACGAGCAGTACTTC.

The chain has TRBV28 and TRBJ1-1; D call uncertain. V shed 5 bases and J shed 3 bases, with 7 bases lying between them. Germline lookup yields CDR1 MDHEN and CDR2 SYDVKM. CDR3 length: 12 amino acids. CDR3 region: CASSREYTEAFF. Here the CDR3 DNA reads TGTGCCAGCAGTCGGGAGTACACTGAAGCTTTCTTT.

The chain employs TRBV2 and TRBJ2-1, with 9 bases that match TRBD2. There are 16 residues in the CDR3. The germline gives CDR1 SNHLY, CDR2 FYNNEI. The ends lost 8 bases at V and 6 bases at J; junction bases unmatched: 14. CDR3 region: CASVRRGGLRGNEQFF. For the CDR3, the DNA is TGTGCCAGCGTAAGGCGGGGGGGCCTGCGGGGCAATGAGCAGTTCTTC.

The chain is built from TRBV20-1 and TRBJ2-1; D gene ambiguous. Trimming cost V 2 bases and J 7 bases, with 18 bases left between them. Germline loops: CDR1 DFQATT, CDR2 SNEGSKA (reference sequence). CDR3 length: 15 amino acids. The CDR3 coding sequence is TGCAGTGCTAGACCGCCCCTCCGGGCTGGGAATGAGCAGTTCTTC. Translated, it gives CSARPPLRAGNEQFF.

The chain is built from TRBV28 and TRBJ2-2; either TRBD1 or TRBD2 may fit D (7 bases each). The CDR3 covers 15 residues. CDR1 and CDR2 (germline): MDHEN, SYDVKM. Trimming pared 7 bases from V and 7 bases from J, leaving 19 bases between. CDR3 in amino acids: CASTTGRGLDGELFF. The CDR3 DNA sequence: TGTGCCAGCACCACTGGGAGGGGGCTGGACGGGGAGCTGTTTTTT.

There are a few counts of this clonotype. The V gene is TRBV5-1, the J gene TRBJ2-1; D unclear. Per the germline V gene, CDR1 is SGHRS and CDR2 is YFSETQ. V lost 4 bases, J lost 6 bases, and 11 bases lay in between. There are 13 residues in the CDR3. The chain's CDR3 is CASSAPMANEQFF. The CDR3 nucleotides read TGCGCCAGCAGCGCGCCGATGGCCAATGAGCAGTTCTTC.

This clonotype has a single count. The J gene is TRBJ1-1, the V gene TRBV5-1; no firm D call. V dropped 0 bases and J dropped 0 bases, with 15 bases sitting between them. Germline V gene lookup returns CDR1 SGHRS and CDR2 YFSETQ. The CDR3 runs 17 residues. The CDR3 region is CASSLVGSQFMNTEAFF. CDR3 DNA sequence: TGCGCCAGCAGCTTGGTAGGCAGCCAGTTCATGAACACTGAAGCTTTCTTT.

This clonotype was counted only a few times. The V and J genes are TRBV20-1 and TRBJ1-2; 7 bases are a match to TRBD1. The CDR3 covers 15 residues. Germline V gene sequence: CDR1 DFQATT, CDR2 SNEGSKA (reference sequence). The V gene end was trimmed by 3 bases and the J gene end by 4 bases; junction bases not matched to a gene: 11. The CDR3 nucleotides read TGCAGTGCTAGTATGTCGGGACAGATGAGCTATGGCTACACCTTC. This sequence encodes CSASMSGQMSYGYTF.

In this sample, this clonotype turned up a few times. V usage is TRBV7-2 and J usage is TRBJ2-7; 7 nucleotides line up with TRBD2. The CDR3 extends over 13 amino acids. Trimming removed 6 bases from V and 6 bases from J; junction bases left unmatched: 8. Germline V gene data show CDR1 as SGHTA and CDR2 as FQGNSA. Written as DNA, the CDR3 is TGTGCCAGCAGTAGAGGACTAGGGGCCGAGCAGTACTTC. It specifies CASSRGLGAEQYF. The full variable domain, with the rest looked up from reference TRBV7-2 and TRBJ2-7, is GAGVSQSPSNKVTEKGKDVELRCDPISGHTALYWYRQSLGQGLEFLIYFQGNSAPDKSGLPSDRFSAERTGGSVSTLTIQRTQQEDSAVYLCASSRGLGAEQYFGPGTRLTVT.

In its sample, this clonotype was seen a few times. The genes are TRBV12-3 or TRBV12-4 and TRBJ2-5; D uncertain. V dropped 7 bases and J dropped 1 base, with 13 bases sitting between them. The CDR3 contains 14 residues. The DNA of the CDR3 is TGTGCCAGCACACCATTGGCGCCCCAAGAGACCCAGTACTTC. Protein product: CASTPLAPQETQYF.

This clonotype was seen only a few times. The chain is built from TRBV3-1 and TRBJ1-6; TRBD1 might be the D (6 bases). Germline V CDR1 and CDR2: LGHDT, YNNKEL (reference sequence). With 4 bases removed from V and 1 base from J, the gap between germline ends came to 14 bases. The CDR3 contains 17 residues. The CDR3: CASSPSWQGSYNSPLHF. CDR3 nucleotides: TGTGCCAGCAGCCCTTCTTGGCAGGGGTCCTATAATTCACCCCTCCACTTT.

Details on this clonotype: This may stem from a read error, because a much larger clone lies one nucleotide away. The genes are TRBV29-1 and TRBJ2-3, with D perhaps matching TRBD1 or TRBD2 (5 bases each). CDR1 is SQVTM and CDR2 is ANQGSEA in the germline V gene. Trimming took off 6 bases at V and 4 bases at J, with 17 bases between the two ends. The CDR3 has 14 residues. The CDR3 DNA reads as TGCAGCGTGGACCACAGGAGGAGCGCAGATACGCAGTATTTT. It translates to CSVDHRRSADTQYF.

This chain connects TRBV27 to TRBJ2-3; D unresolved. V lost 8 bases and J 1 base, leaving 16 bases between the germline ends. CDR3 length: 15 amino acids. CDR1 is MNHEY and CDR2 is SMNVEV in the germline V gene (reference sequence). As DNA, the CDR3 is TGTGCCAGCTCCCATCTGGGGTCCGGCACAGATACGCAGTATTTT. This sequence encodes CASSHLGSGTDTQYF.

The genes are TRBV6-1 and TRBJ2-1; D is uncertain. V shed 3 bases and J shed 7 bases, with 10 bases lying between them. The CDR3 sequence is 13 residues long. Germline CDR1 is MNHNS and CDR2 is SASEGT. In DNA form, the CDR3 reads TGTGCCAGCAGTGACGTGGGATATAATGAGCAGTTCTTC. Translated: CASSDVGYNEQFF.

The sample holds a few counts of this clonotype. The chain joins TRBV11-2 to TRBJ2-6, with D uncertain. Trimming pared 1 base from V and 0 bases from J, leaving 7 bases between. Per the germline V gene, CDR1 is SGHAT and CDR2 is FQNNGV. The CDR3 totals 16 residues. The CDR3 bases are TGTGCCAGCAGCTTAGGGGCGGTCTCTGGGGCCAACGTCCTGACTTTC. Residues: CASSLGAVSGANVLTF.

Worth noting for this clonotype: A read error is possible here, since a much larger clone lies one base away. The chain carries TRBV29-1 and TRBJ2-7, with D unclear. The V end lost 5 bases, the J end lost 3 bases, and 8 bases lay between the germline ends. The CDR3 runs to 11 residues. The germline V gene has CDR1 SQVTM and CDR2 ANQGSEA. The chain's CDR3 is CSVKDGYEQYF. CDR3 DNA: TGCAGCGTTAAGGACGGCTACGAGCAGTACTTC.

This clonotype was detected only a few times. V and J are TRBV5-1 and TRBJ2-5; D gene uncertain. The end of the DNA is better explained by TRBJ2-7, so the J call may be wrong. The germline V gene has CDR1 SGHRS and CDR2 YFSETQ. CDR3 length equals 13 residues. The CDR3 is CASSLVGFDEQYF. In DNA form, the CDR3 reads TGCGCCAGCAGCTTGGTGGGATTTGACGAGCAGTACTTC.

This clonotype turned up a few times. This chain uses TRBV24-1 with TRBJ2-5; 10 bases align to TRBD1. The CDR3 runs 19 residues. J gave up 0 bases and V 1 base, and 10 bases lay outside the gene matches. The germline gives CDR1 KGHDR, CDR2 SFDVKD. The CDR3 spells CATSDFPGTGAAYQETQYF. In DNA form, the CDR3 reads TGTGCCACCAGTGATTTCCCCGGGACAGGGGCCGCGTACCAAGAGACCCAGTACTTC.